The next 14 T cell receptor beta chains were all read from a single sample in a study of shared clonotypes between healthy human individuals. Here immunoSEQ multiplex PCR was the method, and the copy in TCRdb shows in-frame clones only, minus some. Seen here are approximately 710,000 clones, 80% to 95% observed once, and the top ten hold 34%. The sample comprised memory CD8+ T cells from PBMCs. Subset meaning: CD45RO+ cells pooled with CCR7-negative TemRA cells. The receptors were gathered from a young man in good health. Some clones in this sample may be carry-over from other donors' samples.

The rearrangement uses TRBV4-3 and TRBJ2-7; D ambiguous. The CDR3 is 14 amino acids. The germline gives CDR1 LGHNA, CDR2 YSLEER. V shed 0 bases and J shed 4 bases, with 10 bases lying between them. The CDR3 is CASSQDLDYYEQYF. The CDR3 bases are TGCGCCAGCAGCCAAGATCTAGATTATTACGAGCAGTACTTC.

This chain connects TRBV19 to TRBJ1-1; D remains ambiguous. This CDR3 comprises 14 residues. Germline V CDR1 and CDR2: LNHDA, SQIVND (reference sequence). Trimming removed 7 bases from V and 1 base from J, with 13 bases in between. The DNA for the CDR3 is TGTGCCAGTAATTCGCGATGGGCGAACACTGAAGCTTTCTTT. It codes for CASNSRWANTEAFF.

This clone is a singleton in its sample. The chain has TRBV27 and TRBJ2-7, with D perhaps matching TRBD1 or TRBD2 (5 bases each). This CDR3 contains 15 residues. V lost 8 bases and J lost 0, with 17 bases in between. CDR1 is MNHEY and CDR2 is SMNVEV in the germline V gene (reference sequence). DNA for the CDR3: TGTGCCAGCGGGCCCGGGACGCCGACCTCCTACGAGCAGTACTTC. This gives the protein CASGPGTPTSYEQYF.

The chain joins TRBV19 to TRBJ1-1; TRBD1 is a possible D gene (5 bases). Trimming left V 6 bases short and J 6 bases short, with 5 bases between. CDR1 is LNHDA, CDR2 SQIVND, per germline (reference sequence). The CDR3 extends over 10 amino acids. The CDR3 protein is CASRGPEAFF. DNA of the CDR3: TGTGCCAGTAGGGGACCTGAAGCTTTCTTT.

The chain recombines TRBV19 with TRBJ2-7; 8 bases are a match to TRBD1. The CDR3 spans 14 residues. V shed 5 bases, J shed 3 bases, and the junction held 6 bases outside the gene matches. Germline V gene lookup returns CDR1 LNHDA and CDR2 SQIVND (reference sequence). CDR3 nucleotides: TGTGCCAGTAGTCCCCAGGGGGCGGTCTACGAGCAGTACTTC. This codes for CASSPQGAVYEQYF.

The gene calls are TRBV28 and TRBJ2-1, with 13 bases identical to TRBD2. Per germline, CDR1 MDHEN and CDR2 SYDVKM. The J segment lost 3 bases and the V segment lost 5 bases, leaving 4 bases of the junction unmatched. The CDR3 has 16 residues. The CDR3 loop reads CASSLRTSGGYNEQFF. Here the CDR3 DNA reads TGTGCCAGCAGTCTCCGGACTAGCGGGGGCTACAATGAGCAGTTCTTC. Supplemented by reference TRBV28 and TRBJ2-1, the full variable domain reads DVKVTQSSRYLVKRTGEKVFLECVQDMDHENMFWYRQDPGLGLRLIYFSYDVKMKEKGDIPEGYSVSREKKERFSLILESASTNQTSMYLCASSLRTSGGYNEQFFGPGTRLTVL.

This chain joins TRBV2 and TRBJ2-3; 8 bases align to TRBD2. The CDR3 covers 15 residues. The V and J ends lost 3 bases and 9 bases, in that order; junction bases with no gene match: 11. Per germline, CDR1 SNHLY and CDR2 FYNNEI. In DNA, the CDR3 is TGTGCCAGCAGTGACCCCGGACTAGCTGAGGACACGCAGTATTTT. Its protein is CASSDPGLAEDTQYF.

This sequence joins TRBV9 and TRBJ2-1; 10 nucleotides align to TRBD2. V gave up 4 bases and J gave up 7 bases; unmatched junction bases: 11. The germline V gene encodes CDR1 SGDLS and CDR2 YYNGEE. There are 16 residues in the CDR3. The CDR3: CASSPRLAGSGNEQFF. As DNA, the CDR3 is TGTGCCAGCAGCCCCCGACTAGCGGGTAGTGGGAATGAGCAGTTCTTC.

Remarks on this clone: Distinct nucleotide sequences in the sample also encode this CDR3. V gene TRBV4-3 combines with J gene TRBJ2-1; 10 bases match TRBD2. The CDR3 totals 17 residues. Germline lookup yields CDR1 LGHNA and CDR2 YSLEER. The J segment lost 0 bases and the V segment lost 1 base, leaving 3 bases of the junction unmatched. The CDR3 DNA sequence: TGCGCCAGCAGCCAAGGGACTAGCGGAAGCTCCTACAATGAGCAGTTCTTC. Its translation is CASSQGTSGSSYNEQFF.

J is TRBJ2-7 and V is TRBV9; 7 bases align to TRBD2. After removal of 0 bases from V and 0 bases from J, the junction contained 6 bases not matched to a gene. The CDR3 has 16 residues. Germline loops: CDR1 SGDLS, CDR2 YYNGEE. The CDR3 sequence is CASSVDGLADSYEQYF. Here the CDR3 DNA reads TGTGCCAGCAGCGTAGATGGTCTAGCGGACTCCTACGAGCAGTACTTC. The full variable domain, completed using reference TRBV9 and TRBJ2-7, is DSGVTQTPKHLITATGQRVTLRCSPRSGDLSVYWYQQSLDQGLQFLIQYYNGEERAKGNILERFSAQQFPDLHSELNLSSLELGDSALYFCASSVDGLADSYEQYFGPGTRLTVT.

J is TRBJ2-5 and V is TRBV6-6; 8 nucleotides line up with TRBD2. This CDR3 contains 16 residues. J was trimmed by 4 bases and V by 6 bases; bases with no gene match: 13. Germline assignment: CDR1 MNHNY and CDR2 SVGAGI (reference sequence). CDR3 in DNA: TGTGCCAGCAGCGCCGCGGAGGGGCTAGCGGGAGAGACCCAGTACTTC. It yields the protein CASSAAEGLAGETQYF.

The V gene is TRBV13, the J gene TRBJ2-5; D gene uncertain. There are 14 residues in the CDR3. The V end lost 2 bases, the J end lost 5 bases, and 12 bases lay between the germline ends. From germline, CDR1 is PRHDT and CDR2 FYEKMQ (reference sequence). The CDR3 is CASSLSGGRETQYF. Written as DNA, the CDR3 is TGTGCCAGCAGCTTATCCGGTGGGCGTGAGACCCAGTACTTC. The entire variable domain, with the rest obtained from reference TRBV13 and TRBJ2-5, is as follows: AAGVIQSPRHLIKEKRETATLKCYPIPRHDTVYWYQQGPGQDPQFLISFYEKMQSDKGSIPDRFSAQQFSDYHSELNMSSLELGDSALYFCASSLSGGRETQYFGPGTRLLVL.

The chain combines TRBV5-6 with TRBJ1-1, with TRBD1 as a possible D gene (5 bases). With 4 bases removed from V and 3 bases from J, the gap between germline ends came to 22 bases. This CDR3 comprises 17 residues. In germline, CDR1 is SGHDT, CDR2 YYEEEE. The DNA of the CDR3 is TGTGCCAGCAGCGCCGGTCAGGGACGATCGCCTTACACTGAAGCTTTCTTT. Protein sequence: CASSAGQGRSPYTEAFF.

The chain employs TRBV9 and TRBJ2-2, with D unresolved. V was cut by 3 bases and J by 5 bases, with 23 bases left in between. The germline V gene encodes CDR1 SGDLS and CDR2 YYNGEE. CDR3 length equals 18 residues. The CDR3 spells CASSEYDGVRMGTGELFF. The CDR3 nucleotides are TGTGCCAGCAGCGAATATGATGGAGTCCGGATGGGGACCGGGGAGCTGTTTTTT.